Below, 29 T cell receptor beta chains from the same sample are listed, as sequenced in a study of T cell responses to AZD1222 COVID-19 vaccine. Clones were sequenced by immunoSEQ multiplex PCR, and TCRdb holds only the in-frame ones, with some missing. Of 98,000 or so clones in the sample, 86% were seen once. The sample consisted of peripheral blood, taken on day 0 of AZD1222 vaccination. The receptors come from an adult in good health.

The CDR3 region is CASSVEAGGAYEQYF. CDR3 bases: TGTGCCAGCAGCGTAGAGGCGGGGGGGGCCTACGAGCAGTACTTC. This sequence joins TRBV9 and TRBJ2-7, with 9 bases lining up with TRBD2. Germline CDR1 is SGDLS and CDR2 is YYNGEE. V trimming: 0 bases; J trimming: 2 bases; junction bases outside the gene matches: 3. The CDR3 contains 15 residues.

This sequence joins TRBV6-5 and TRBJ2-2, with 9 bases identical to TRBD1. Germline CDR1 reads MNHEY; CDR2 reads SVGAGI. V dropped 6 bases and J dropped 6; count of bases not matched to a gene: 8. CDR3 length: 15 amino acids. The CDR3 loop reads CASRPGQGLPGELFF. For the CDR3, the DNA is TGTGCCAGCAGACCGGGACAGGGTTTACCCGGGGAGCTGTTTTTT.

About this clone itself: The DNA is omitted, as the CDR3 cannot be located on it reliably, and the CDR3 follows TCRdb's listing. The CDR3 reads CASSAGQGVRFGELFF. V usage is TRBV9 and J usage is TRBJ2-2; TRBD1, the table's D call, was not compared with the DNA. Per the germline V gene, CDR1 is SGDLS and CDR2 is YYNGEE. A total of 16 residues make up the CDR3, ends included.

The chain links TRBV2 to TRBJ2-1; TRBD2 matches 8 bases. The CDR3 covers 19 residues. Germline values: CDR1 SNHLY, CDR2 FYNNEI. The V gene end was trimmed by 6 bases and the J gene end by 1 base; junction bases not matched to a gene: 17. The CDR3 region has the DNA TGTGCCAGCAGGGGGGCTAGCGGGTGGAGTAAGGAGTCCTACAATGAGCAGTTCTTC. Protein sequence: CASRGASGWSKESYNEQFF.

This rearrangement joins TRBV15 to TRBJ2-2; the D gene is possibly TRBD1 (6 bases). CDR3 size: 15 residues. Trimming took off 1 base at V and 5 bases at J, with 11 bases between the two ends. In germline, CDR1 is LNHNV, CDR2 YYDKDF (reference sequence). The CDR3 sequence is CATSRGGTKTGELFF. The CDR3 region has the DNA TGTGCCACCAGCAGAGGGGGGACAAAGACCGGGGAGCTGTTTTTT.

The chain has TRBV7-9 and TRBJ2-7; D unresolved. V lost 3 bases to trimming and J lost 2 bases, with 17 bases between them. CDR1 is SEHNR and CDR2 is FQNEAQ in the germline V gene (reference sequence). The CDR3 loop spans 16 amino acids. In DNA form, the CDR3 reads TGTGCCAGCAGCTTTCCCGCCGAAGGGAATACCTACGAGCAGTACTTC. Translation gives CASSFPAEGNTYEQYF.

V is TRBV6-1 and J is TRBJ1-6, with D unresolved. The CDR3 extends over 12 amino acids. The germline CDR1 and CDR2 sequences are MNHNS and SASEGT. V was clipped by 2 bases and J by 9 bases, with 5 bases between them. CDR3 amino acids: CASSERVSPLHF. The CDR3 bases are TGTGCCAGCAGTGAAAGGGTTTCACCCCTCCACTTT.

This rearrangement joins TRBV18 to TRBJ2-1; TRBD2 agrees at 9 bases. The CDR3 has 16 amino acids. CDR1 and CDR2 (germline): KGHSH, LQKENI. V was pared by 1 base and J by 9 bases, with 10 bases of the junction left unmatched. The CDR3 loop is CASSPLSAGGLGEQFF. CDR3 coding DNA: TGTGCCAGCTCACCACTTTCAGCGGGGGGCTTGGGTGAGCAGTTCTTC.

The rearrangement joins TRBV3-1 (or the pseudogene TRBV3-2) to TRBJ1-1; perhaps TRBD1 as D (6 bases). Germline loops: CDR1 LGHDT, CDR2 YNNKEL (reference sequence). V gave up 5 bases and J gave up 1 base, with 8 bases separating them. The CDR3 extends over 13 amino acids. The CDR3, as DNA: TGTGCCAGCAGCGGGACACCGAACACTGAAGCTTTCTTT. Translated, it gives CASSGTPNTEAFF.

The V gene is TRBV5-1, the J gene TRBJ2-5; D uncertain. Trimming removed 3 bases at V and 2 bases at J, with 14 bases between. The CDR3 covers 15 residues. Germline CDR1 and CDR2: SGHRS and YFSETQ. CDR3 protein: CASSSRPIPQETQYF. DNA of the CDR3: TGCGCCAGCAGCTCCCGCCCCATTCCGCAAGAGACCCAGTACTTC.

V is TRBV6-4 and J is TRBJ2-3, with no clear D. There are 15 residues in the CDR3. With 6 bases removed from V and 0 bases from J, the gap between germline ends came to 13 bases. The germline CDR1 and CDR2 sequences are MRHNA and SNTAGT. CDR3 in DNA: TGTGCCAGCAGCGAGGCTGGCTCTAGCACAGATACGCAGTATTTT. This codes for CASSEAGSSTDTQYF.

The rearrangement uses TRBV4-1 and TRBJ2-7; D remains ambiguous. The CDR3 runs to 15 residues. V lost 0 bases and J 2 bases, leaving 11 bases between the germline ends. Germline values: CDR1 MGHRA, CDR2 YSYEKL. The CDR3 is CASSQEPGPPYEQYF. As DNA, the CDR3 is TGCGCCAGCAGCCAAGAGCCAGGCCCCCCCTACGAGCAGTACTTC.

The V and J genes are TRBV6-1 and TRBJ1-2, with a tentative D call TRBD1 (5 bases). The V gene lost 0 bases and the J gene lost 2 bases, with 10 bases spanning the gap. This CDR3 is built from 15 residues. Germline-derived CDR1 and CDR2 are MNHNS and SASEGT. The CDR3 region has the DNA TGTGCCAGCAGTGAAGCTTTCGGGGGAAACTATGGCTACACCTTC. Translating gives CASSEAFGGNYGYTF.

The chain recombines TRBV28 with TRBJ1-4; the match to TRBD1 covers 7 bases. The CDR3 extends over 15 amino acids. Germline V gene lookup returns CDR1 MDHEN and CDR2 SYDVKM. V shed 5 bases, J shed 2 bases, and the junction held 5 bases outside the gene matches. The CDR3 DNA reads as TGTGCCAGCAGTCAGCCGGGACAGACTAATGAAAAACTGTTTTTT. It translates to CASSQPGQTNEKLFF.

Written as DNA, the CDR3 is TGTGCCAGCACCACCAAGCTATACGAGCAGTACTTC. It is translated as CASTTKLYEQYF. The rearrangement links TRBV7-9 to TRBJ2-7, with unresolved D. In germline, CDR1 is SEHNR, CDR2 FQNEAQ (reference sequence). The germline V and J ends were trimmed by 7 bases and 4 bases, with 11 bases remaining between them. This CDR3 has 12 amino acids.

This clone was detected a few times. The rearrangement joins TRBV15 to TRBJ2-6, with D hard to call. Germline assignment: CDR1 LNHNV and CDR2 YYDKDF (reference sequence). The CDR3 spans 18 residues. V lost 0 bases and J lost 4, with 16 bases in between. CDR3 protein: CATSRDGLRNSGANVLTF. In DNA form, the CDR3 reads TGTGCCACCAGCAGAGATGGATTACGGAACTCCGGGGCCAACGTCCTGACTTTC. Filled out from reference TRBV15 and TRBJ2-6, the complete variable domain reads DAMVIQNPRYQVTQFGKPVTLSCSQTLNHNVMYWYQQKSSQAPKLLFHYYDKDFNNEADTPDNFQSRRPNTSFCFLDIRSPGLGDTAMYLCATSRDGLRNSGANVLTFGAGSRLTVL.

The count of this clone is one. This chain links TRBV19 with TRBJ1-5, with 8 bases aligning to TRBD1. Germline V gene lookup returns CDR1 LNHDA and CDR2 SQIVND (reference sequence). V dropped 8 bases and J dropped 7; count of bases not matched to a gene: 7. CDR3 size: 13 residues. The CDR3, as DNA: TGTGCCAGTGAAGACAGGGGCGGACAGCCCCAGCATTTT. Translated, it gives CASEDRGGQPQHF.

This clone was recorded once. This rearrangement joins TRBV6-2 or TRBV6-3 to TRBJ2-3; 9 positions agree with TRBD1. V was pared by 0 bases and J by 0 bases, with 1 base of the junction left unmatched. The CDR3 is 16 amino acids. Germline CDR1 is MNHEY and CDR2 is SVGEGT. CDR3 bases: TGTGCCAGCAGTTACTCAGGACAGGGGAGCACAGATACGCAGTATTTT. This gives the protein CASSYSGQGSTDTQYF.

The chain employs TRBV5-1 and TRBJ2-4, with D tentatively TRBD1 or TRBD2 (5 bases each). This CDR3 has 14 residues. Trimming pared 4 bases from V and 5 bases from J, leaving 13 bases between. Germline assignment: CDR1 SGHRS and CDR2 YFSETQ. The CDR3 protein is CASSASGTENIQYF. In DNA form, the CDR3 reads TGCGCCAGCAGCGCATCCGGGACGGAAAACATTCAGTACTTC. Together with reference TRBV5-1 and TRBJ2-4, the CDR3 gives the full variable domain: KAGVTQTPRYLIKTRGQQVTLSCSPISGHRSVSWYQQTPGQGLQFLFEYFSETQRNKGNFPGRFSGRQFSNSRSEMNVSTLELGDSALYLCASSASGTENIQYFGAGTRLSVL.

This clone was seen a few times. The genes are TRBV24-1 and TRBJ2-3; D perhaps matches TRBD2 (7 bases). The V and J ends lost 3 bases and 6 bases respectively, with 15 bases between them. From germline, CDR1 is KGHDR and CDR2 SFDVKD. The CDR3 loop spans 15 amino acids. The CDR3, as DNA: TGTGCCACCAGTGATCCAAGAGGGGGGGCGGATACGCAGTATTTT. Translated: CATSDPRGGADTQYF.

The chain recombines TRBV30 with TRBJ1-4; TRBD1 aligns across 7 bases. The junction had 8 bases not matched to a gene; V was cut back by 2 bases and J by 8 bases. CDR1 and CDR2 (germline): GTSNPN, SVGIG (reference sequence). This CDR3 is built from 14 residues. CDR3 DNA sequence: TGTGCCTGGAGTCCCGGGACAGTAAAGGAAAAACTGTTTTTT. It codes for CAWSPGTVKEKLFF.

The chain joins TRBV15 to TRBJ2-1; maybe TRBD1 (6 bases). V was pared by 0 bases and J by 2 bases, with 11 bases between. The germline V gene encodes CDR1 LNHNV and CDR2 YYDKDF (reference sequence). The CDR3 contains 16 residues. The DNA of the CDR3 is TGTGCCACCAGCAGAGATGAGGGGGTTACCTACAATGAGCAGTTCTTC. This codes for CATSRDEGVTYNEQFF.

The rearrangement uses TRBV6-5 and TRBJ2-7, with D perhaps being TRBD1 or TRBD2 (5 bases each). Germline CDR1 MNHEY, CDR2 SVGAGI. This CDR3 spans 15 amino acids. Trimming cost V 6 bases and J 3 bases, with 18 bases left between them. The CDR3 sequence is CASSRDGSGVYEQYF. For the CDR3, the DNA is TGTGCCAGCAGCCGGGACGGGTCCGGCGTCTACGAGCAGTACTTC.

The V gene is TRBV19, the J gene TRBJ1-3; D is unresolved. The V gene's germline CDR1 is LNHDA and CDR2 SQIVND (reference sequence). V dropped 3 bases and J dropped 3 bases, with 9 bases sitting between them. The CDR3 totals 14 residues. This CDR3 is CASSISGYGNTIYF. CDR3 DNA sequence: TGTGCCAGTAGTATTTCTGGATATGGAAACACCATATATTTT.

The J gene is TRBJ1-5, the V gene TRBV28; D remains ambiguous. V was clipped by 3 bases and J by 1 base, with 7 bases between them. The CDR3 has 14 amino acids. Looked up from germline, CDR1 is MDHEN and CDR2 is SYDVKM. CDR3 protein: CASSFGGSNQPQHF. The CDR3 DNA sequence: TGTGCCAGCAGTTTCGGAGGAAGCAATCAGCCCCAGCATTTT.

This clone showed up just once. The chain joins TRBV28 to TRBJ1-6, with D unresolved. CDR3 length equals 12 residues. V was trimmed by 7 bases and J by 9 bases, leaving 10 bases between them. The germline V gene has CDR1 MDHEN and CDR2 SYDVKM. The CDR3 nucleotides are TGTGCCAGCAACATAAGGTCTTCACCCCTCCACTTT. This encodes CASNIRSSPLHF.

The rearrangement uses TRBV3-1 (or the pseudogene TRBV3-2) and TRBJ1-2; TRBD1 aligns across 7 bases. This CDR3 is built from 15 residues. With V trimmed by 0 bases and J by 6 bases, 7 bases remained unmatched. The germline gives CDR1 LGHDT, CDR2 YNNKEL (reference sequence). CDR3 sequence reads: CASSQDAARGDGYTF. The CDR3, as DNA: TGTGCCAGCAGCCAAGATGCCGCCAGGGGGGATGGCTACACCTTC.

The chain carries TRBV2 and TRBJ1-4; 9 bases fit TRBD1. The CDR3 length is 14 residues. V lost 7 bases to trimming and J lost 6 bases; unmatched junction nucleotides: 6. The germline CDR1 and CDR2 sequences are SNHLY and FYNNEI. CDR3 DNA sequence: TGTGCCAGCAACCGACAGGGGGGGCATGAAAAACTGTTTTTT. It translates to CASNRQGGHEKLFF.

This clone has a single count. The rearrangement uses TRBV4-1 and TRBJ2-1; 10 bases fit TRBD2. CDR1 MGHRA and CDR2 YSYEKL come from the germline V gene. V lost 3 bases to trimming and J lost 12 bases; unmatched junction nucleotides: 8. There are 14 residues in the CDR3. CDR3 amino acids: CASSQASGGAAQFF. CDR3 bases: TGCGCCAGCAGCCAGGCCAGCGGGGGGGCCGCGCAGTTCTTC.